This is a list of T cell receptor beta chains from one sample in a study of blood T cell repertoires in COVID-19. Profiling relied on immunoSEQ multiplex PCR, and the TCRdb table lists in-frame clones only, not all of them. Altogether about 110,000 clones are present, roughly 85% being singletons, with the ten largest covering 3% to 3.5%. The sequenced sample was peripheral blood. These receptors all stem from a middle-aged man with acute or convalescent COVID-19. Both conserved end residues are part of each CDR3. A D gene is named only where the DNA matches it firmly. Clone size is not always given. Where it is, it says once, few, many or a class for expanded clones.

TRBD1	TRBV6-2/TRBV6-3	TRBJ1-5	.	TGTGCCAGCAGTGGGAAGGACAGGTATAGCAATCAGCCCCAGCATTTT	CASSGKDRYSNQPQHF
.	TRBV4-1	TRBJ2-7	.	TGCGCCAGCAGCCAAGATATGGGCTCCTCCTACGAGCAGTACTTC	CASSQDMGSSYEQYF
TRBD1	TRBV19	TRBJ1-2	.	TGTGCCAGTAGGCCCCCCACAGGGGGCGGCACCTTC	CASRPPTGGGTF
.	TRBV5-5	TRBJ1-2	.	TGTGCCAGCAGCTTGAGCGGCTATGGCTACACCTTC	CASSLSGYGYTF
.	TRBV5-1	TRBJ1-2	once	TGCGCCAGCAGCTTGGCCGGAGAGGGCTTGGGGGGCTACACCTTC	CASSLAGEGLGGYTF
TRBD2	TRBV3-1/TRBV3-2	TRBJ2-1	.	TGTGCCAGCAGCCAAGAGCCCGGCGGGGGGTCTTACAATGAGCAGTTCTTC	CASSQEPGGGSYNEQFF
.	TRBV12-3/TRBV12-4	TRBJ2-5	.	TGTGCCAGCAGTTTATCCCTCCAAGAGACCCAGTACTTC	CASSLSLQETQYF
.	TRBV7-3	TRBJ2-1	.	TGTGCCAGCAGCTTCCAGGGGAGGGATGAGCAGTTCTTC	CASSFQGRDEQFF
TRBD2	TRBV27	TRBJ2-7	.	TGTGCCAGCAGTTTGGTACTAGCGGGGGCCTACGAGCAGTACTTC	CASSLVLAGAYEQYF
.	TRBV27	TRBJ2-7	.	TGTGCCAGCAGCCCTCTTAGTCCCTACGAGCAGTACTTC	CASSPLSPYEQYF
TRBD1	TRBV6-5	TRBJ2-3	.	TGTGCCATCAGAGGGACAGGGGAATCAGATACGCAGTATTTT	CAIRGTGESDTQYF
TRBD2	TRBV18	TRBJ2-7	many	TGTGCCAGCTCACCGGGACTAGTGAACTACGAGCAGTACTTC	CASSPGLVNYEQYF
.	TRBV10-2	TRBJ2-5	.	TGCGCCAGCAGTGCCCTAGCCGGAGAGACCCAGTACTTC	CASSALAGETQYF
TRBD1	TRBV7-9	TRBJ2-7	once	TGTGCCAGCAGCTTTAAACCGGGACAGGGGTCCTACGAGCAGTACTTC	CASSFKPGQGSYEQYF